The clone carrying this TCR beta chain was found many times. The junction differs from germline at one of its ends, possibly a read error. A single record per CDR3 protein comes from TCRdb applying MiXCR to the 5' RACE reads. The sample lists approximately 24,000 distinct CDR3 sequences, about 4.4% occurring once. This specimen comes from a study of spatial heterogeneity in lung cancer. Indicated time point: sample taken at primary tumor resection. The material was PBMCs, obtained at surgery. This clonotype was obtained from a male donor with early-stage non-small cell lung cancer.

The CDR3 DNA reads as TGTGCCAGCAGCGTAGCAGGGGGAGAGACCCAGTACTTC. As protein: CASSVAGGETQYF. The gene calls are TRBV7-2 and TRBJ2-5; 7 bases line up with TRBD1. Germline V CDR1 and CDR2: SGHTA, FQGNSA. The CDR3 is 13 amino acids.